This TCR beta chain was observed in a study of blood T cell repertoires in COVID-19 (dated by TCRdb to 2019 to 2021). With respect to the entire study: The collaborator samples originated in the United States, Italy and Spain and spanned the acute and convalescent phases of COVID-19. Sample metadata almost always included a de-identified subject ID, COVID-19 status, age in years and sex. Samples came from the ongoing ImmuneRACE study (first 160 participants) plus 1,254 subjects from 6 global collaborators. Deeply sampled blood TCRbeta repertoires from subjects exposed to, actively infected with, or recovered from COVID-19 were included in the dataset. The repertoires were released in a freely available public database meant as a resource for research on the immune response to SARS-CoV-2. Where available, HLA class I and class II types were taken from metadata supplied by the sample provider and were not determined by assay-based typing. The material from the prospective study consisted of cDNA or gDNA derived from T cells, B-cell-depleted T cells, or PBMCs.

Collaborating institutions collected whole blood in K2EDTA tubes following their own protocols. For TCRbeta analysis, collaborators shipped samples in one of three forms: frozen whole blood, isolated PBMCs, or DNA extracted from either of those sample types. With regard to this clone: Which antigen it targets is not known. Base qualities are missing; no much larger clone stands one base away.

Germline trimming amounts to 3 bases on V and 1 base on J, with 5 as the count of junction bases outside the gene matches. Reading from cysteine to phenylalanine, the CDR3 counts 15 amino acids. The retained sequence is limited to the CDR3, 45 bases, with the frame set at the first base. CDR1 is given as SGHRS and CDR2 as YFSETQ, both from the germline V gene. General conclusions and limits of the study: The quantity of clinical and demographic metadata differed by source and by participant and was supplied without curation.

TCRbeta CDR3 regions were amplified from genomic DNA by means of the immunoSEQ Assay, a bias-controlled multiplex PCR. Per the original workflow: The number of nucleated cells in each sample was estimated from the amplification of reference gene primers within the assay. To quantify the absolute abundance of each unique TCRbeta CDR3 rearrangement, sequence reads were collapsed and filtered. Productive Simpson clonality was computed per sample as the square root of Simpson's diversity index over productive rearrangements. What TCRdb holds here is the immuneACCESS table cut down to in-frame rearrangements. Part of the clones is not present; checked against another copy, under half of the missing clones reflect an unresolved V gene, and the others are unexplained. That table supplies the V and J calls and clone size; D and trimming were determined from the DNA. Across this sample there are fewer than 250,000 clones, with 85% to 90% seen only once. The top ten constitute 3% of the sample.

The source of this sequence is a man aged 60 to 75 with acute or convalescent COVID-19. Sequenced material: peripheral blood. The chain joins TRBV5-1 to TRBJ2-7; TRBD1 matches 9 bases in the middle. The sequenced DNA: TGCGCCAGCAGCTCGGACGGACAGGGGTCCTACGAGCAGTACTTC. This sequence encodes CASSSDGQGSYEQYF.